The rows below give T cell receptor beta chains drawn from one sample of a study of identical twins. One entry per CDR3 protein, called by TCRdb with MiXCR from the 5' RACE reads. The profile shows fewer than 250,000 distinct CDR3 sequences, less than 8% of them singletons. The same data also contributed to another study, on yellow fever vaccine responses in identical twins.

Input material: memory (CD45RO+) T cells sorted from blood. The receptor set was obtained from a woman between 18 and 29 years old in good health. CDR3s include the opening cysteine and the closing phenylalanine or tryptophan. The D gene is left open where the match is weak. Expanded clones get a size class; other rows say once, few or many, or leave the size out.

size: few; J: TRBJ1-1; V: TRBV7-3; D: -; DNA: TGTGCCAGCAGCGCGGACAGTTCGTACACTGAAGCTTTCTTT; CDR3: CASSADSSYTEAFF
size: many; J: TRBJ1-1; V: TRBV5-1; D: -; DNA: TGCGCCAGCACCGGGGGCCCCACTGAAGCTTTCTTT; CDR3: CASTGGPTEAFF
size: -; J: TRBJ2-6; V: TRBV20-1; D: TRBD2; DNA: TGCAGTGCTAGCGCCGAGACTAGCGGGACTGGGGCCAACGTCCTGACTTTC; CDR3: CSASAETSGTGANVLTF
size: many; J: TRBJ1-6; V: TRBV5-1; D: -; DNA: TGCGCCAGCAGCTACAATAATTCACCCCTCCACTTT; CDR3: CASSYNNSPLHF
size: -; J: TRBJ2-6; V: TRBV7-9; D: -; DNA: TGTGCCAGCAGCTTACGGTCAGGGACCGGGGCCAACGTCCTGACTTTC; CDR3: CASSLRSGTGANVLTF
size: many; J: TRBJ2-5; V: TRBV6-5; D: -; DNA: TGTGCCAGCAGTTACCCCGGTCGGGGATACGAGACCCAGTACTTC; CDR3: CASSYPGRGYETQYF
size: few; J: TRBJ1-1; V: TRBV30; D: -; DNA: TGTGCCTGGAGCCAGCCCAACACTGAAGCTTTCTTT; CDR3: CAWSQPNTEAFF
size: many; J: TRBJ2-2; V: TRBV4-1; D: -; DNA: TGCGCCAGCAGCCACCCCCCGGAGGGGACCGGGGAGCTGTTTTTT; CDR3: CASSHPPEGTGELFF
size: many; J: TRBJ2-1; V: TRBV5-1; D: TRBD2; DNA: TGCGCCAGCAGCTTTTTGGGGACTAGCGCCTACAATGAGCAGTTCTTC; CDR3: CASSFLGTSAYNEQFF
size: few; J: TRBJ2-5; V: TRBV14; D: -; DNA: TGTGCCAGCAGCCAAAATTTAGGAGAGACCCAGTACTTC; CDR3: CASSQNLGETQYF
size: many; J: TRBJ1-5; V: TRBV2; D: TRBD1; DNA: TGTGCCAGCAGTTACAGGGGTGGCAATCAGCCCCAGCATTTT; CDR3: CASSYRGGNQPQHF
size: -; J: TRBJ2-1; V: TRBV3-1; D: -; DNA: TGTGCCAGCAGCCAAGACGGGGATGCCTACAATGAGCAGTTCTTC; CDR3: CASSQDGDAYNEQFF
size: many; J: TRBJ1-6; V: TRBV5-1; D: -; DNA: TGCGCCAGCAGCTTGGAGGGAAATAATTCACCCCTCCACTTT; CDR3: CASSLEGNNSPLHF
size: many; J: TRBJ2-4; V: TRBV20-1; D: -; DNA: TGCAGTGCTATAGATTTCGGGGGGCGGGCGGAAAACATTCAGTACTTC; CDR3: CSAIDFGGRAENIQYF
size: few; J: TRBJ1-1; V: TRBV6-5; D: -; DNA: TGTGCCAGCAGTTACCGCCGACAGAACACTGAAGCTTTCTTT; CDR3: CASSYRRQNTEAFF
size: -; J: TRBJ2-5; V: TRBV10-2; D: TRBD1; DNA: TGCGCCAGCAGTGGGTTGATACAGGGGGATCAAGAGACCCAGTACTTC; CDR3: CASSGLIQGDQETQYF
size: few; J: TRBJ2-7; V: TRBV25-1; D: -; DNA: TGTGCCAGCAGTGATTCGGGGACGGGACTTGAGACCTACGAGCAGTACTTC; CDR3: CASSDSGTGLETYEQYF
size: -; J: TRBJ2-6; V: TRBV12-3/TRBV12-4; D: -; DNA: TGTGCCAGCAGTTTAGGGCCTCCCAGCTCTGGGGCCAACGTCCTGACTTTC; CDR3: CASSLGPPSSGANVLTF
size: few; J: TRBJ2-7; V: TRBV6-1; D: -; DNA: TGTGCCAGCAGTGACGGGGACTTCCCCTACGAGCAGTACTTC; CDR3: CASSDGDFPYEQYF
size: -; J: TRBJ2-7; V: TRBV6-5; D: TRBD2; DNA: TGTGCCAGCACTTCACAGAGTACTAGCGGTTACGAGCAGTACTTC; CDR3: CASTSQSTSGYEQYF
size: few; J: TRBJ2-1; V: TRBV7-2; D: TRBD1; DNA: TGTGCCAGCAGCCATGAGGACAGGGTGGGAATCAATGAGCAGTTCTTC; CDR3: CASSHEDRVGINEQFF
size: few; J: TRBJ2-4; V: TRBV20-1; D: TRBD2; DNA: TGCTGTTTCAGTAGCGGGAATTACGGAGCCAAAAACATTCAGTACTTC; CDR3: CCFSSGNYGAKNIQYF
size: few; J: TRBJ2-1; V: TRBV10-2; D: TRBD2; DNA: TGCGCCAGCAGGGGGATAGCGGGAGGGTCCTACAATGAGCAGTTCTTC; CDR3: CASRGIAGGSYNEQFF
size: many; J: TRBJ1-6; V: TRBV6-5; D: -; DNA: TGTGCCAGCAGTTACCTGAGGGCGCGGAATTCACCCCTCCACTTT; CDR3: CASSYLRARNSPLHF
size: many; J: TRBJ1-2; V: TRBV20-1; D: -; DNA: TGCAGTGCTAGAAAACAGGGCGGCAACTATGGCTACACCTTC; CDR3: CSARKQGGNYGYTF
size: -; J: TRBJ1-5; V: TRBV7-9; D: -; DNA: TGTGCCAGCAGCTTAATTGACTCCAATCAGCCCCAGCATTTT; CDR3: CASSLIDSNQPQHF
size: many; J: TRBJ2-5; V: TRBV14; D: TRBD1; DNA: TGTGCCAGCAGCCCCTGGACAGGCCAAGAGACCCAGTACTTC; CDR3: CASSPWTGQETQYF
size: few; J: TRBJ2-6; V: TRBV20-1; D: -; DNA: TGCAGTGCTTTAGGAGGTGAGGACTCTGGGGCCAACGTCCTGACTTTC; CDR3: CSALGGEDSGANVLTF